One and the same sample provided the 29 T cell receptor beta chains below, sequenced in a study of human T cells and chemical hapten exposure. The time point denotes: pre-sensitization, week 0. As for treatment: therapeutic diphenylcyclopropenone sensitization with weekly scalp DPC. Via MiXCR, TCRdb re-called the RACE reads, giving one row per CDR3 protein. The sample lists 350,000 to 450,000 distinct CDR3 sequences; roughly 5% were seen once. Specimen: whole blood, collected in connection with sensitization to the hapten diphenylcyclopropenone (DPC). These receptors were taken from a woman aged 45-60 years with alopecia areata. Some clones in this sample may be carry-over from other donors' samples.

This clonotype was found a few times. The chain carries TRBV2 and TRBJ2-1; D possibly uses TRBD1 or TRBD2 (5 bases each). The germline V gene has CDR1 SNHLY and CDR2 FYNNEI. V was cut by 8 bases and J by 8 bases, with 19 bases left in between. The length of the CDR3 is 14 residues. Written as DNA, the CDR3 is TGTGCCAGCCGAGATCGAGGGGCACCCCATGAGCAGTTCTTC. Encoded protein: CASRDRGAPHEQFF. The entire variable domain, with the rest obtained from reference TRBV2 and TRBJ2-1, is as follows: EPEVTQTPSHQVTQMGQEVILRCVPISNHLYFYWYRQILGQKVEFLVSFYNNEISEKSEIFDDQFSVERPDGSNFTLKIRSTKLEDSAMYFCASRDRGAPHEQFFGPGTRLTVL.

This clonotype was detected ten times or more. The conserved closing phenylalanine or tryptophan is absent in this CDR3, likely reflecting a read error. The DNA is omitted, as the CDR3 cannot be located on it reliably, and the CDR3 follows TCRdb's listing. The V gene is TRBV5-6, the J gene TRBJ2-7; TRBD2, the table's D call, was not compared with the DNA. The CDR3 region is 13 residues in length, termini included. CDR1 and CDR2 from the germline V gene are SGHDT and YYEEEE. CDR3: CASSLYGLPFLDS.

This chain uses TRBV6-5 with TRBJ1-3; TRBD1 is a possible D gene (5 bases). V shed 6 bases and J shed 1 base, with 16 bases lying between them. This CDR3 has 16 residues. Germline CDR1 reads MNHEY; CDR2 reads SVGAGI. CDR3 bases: TGTGCCAGCAGCTACGGGGGGATTTCGTCTGGAAACACCATATATTTT. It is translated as CASSYGGISSGNTIYF.

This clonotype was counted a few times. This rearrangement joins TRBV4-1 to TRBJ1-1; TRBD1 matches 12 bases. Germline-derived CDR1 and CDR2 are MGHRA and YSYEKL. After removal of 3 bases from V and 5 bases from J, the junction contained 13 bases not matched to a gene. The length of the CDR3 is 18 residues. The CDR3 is CASSQTPGQGARGTEAFF. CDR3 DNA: TGCGCCAGCAGCCAGACACCGGGACAGGGGGCGCGGGGGACTGAAGCTTTCTTT.

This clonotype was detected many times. In DNA, the CDR3 is TGTGCCACCAGTGATCGGTCCGGCACAGATACGCAGTATTTT. Protein product: CATSDRSGTDTQYF. The V and J genes are TRBV24-1 and TRBJ2-3; D unresolved. CDR3 length equals 14 residues. Germline assignment: CDR1 KGHDR and CDR2 SFDVKD. V dropped 3 bases and J dropped 1 base, with 7 bases sitting between them.

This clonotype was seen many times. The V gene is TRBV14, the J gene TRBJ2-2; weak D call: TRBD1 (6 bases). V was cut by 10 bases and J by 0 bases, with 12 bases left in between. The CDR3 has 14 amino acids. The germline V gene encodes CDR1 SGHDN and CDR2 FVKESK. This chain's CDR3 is CATRRGSNTGELFF. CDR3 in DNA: TGTGCCACCCGCAGGGGATCGAACACCGGGGAGCTGTTTTTT.

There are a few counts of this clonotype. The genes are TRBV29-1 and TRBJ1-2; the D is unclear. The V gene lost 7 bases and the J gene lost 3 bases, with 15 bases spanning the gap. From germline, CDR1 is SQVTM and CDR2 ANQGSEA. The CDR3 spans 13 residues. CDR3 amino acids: CSARDNQDYGYTF. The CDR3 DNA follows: TGCAGCGCCCGAGACAATCAGGACTATGGCTACACCTTC.

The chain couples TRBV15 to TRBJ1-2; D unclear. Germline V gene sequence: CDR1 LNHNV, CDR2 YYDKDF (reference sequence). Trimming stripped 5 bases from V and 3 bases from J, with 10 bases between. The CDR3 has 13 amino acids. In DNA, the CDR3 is TGTGCCACCAGCGTCCGAGGAGACTATGGCTACACCTTC. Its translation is CATSVRGDYGYTF. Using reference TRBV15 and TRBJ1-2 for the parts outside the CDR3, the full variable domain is DAMVIQNPRYQVTQFGKPVTLSCSQTLNHNVMYWYQQKSSQAPKLLFHYYDKDFNNEADTPDNFQSRRPNTSFCFLDIRSPGLGDTAMYLCATSVRGDYGYTFGSGTRLTVV.

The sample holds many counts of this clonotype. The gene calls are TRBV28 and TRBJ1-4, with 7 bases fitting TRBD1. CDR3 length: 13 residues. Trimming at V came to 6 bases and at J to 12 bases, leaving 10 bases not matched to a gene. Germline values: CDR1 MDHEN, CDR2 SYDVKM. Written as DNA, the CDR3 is TGTGCCAGCAGCCCCCCGACAGGGTTGGAACTGTTTTTT. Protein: CASSPPTGLELFF.

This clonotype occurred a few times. The CDR3 protein is CASTVGMSSYNEQFF. The CDR3 DNA follows: TGTGCCAGCACAGTCGGGATGAGCTCCTACAATGAGCAGTTCTTC. This chain joins TRBV6-1 and TRBJ2-1; a weak D match, TRBD2 (5 bases). V was pared by 7 bases and J by 0 bases, with 13 bases between. The length of the CDR3 is 15 residues. Germline loops: CDR1 MNHNS, CDR2 SASEGT.

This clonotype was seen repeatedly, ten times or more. The CDR3 DNA reads as TGTGCCACCCACAGGGGGGGGGCAGGGCTTCAGCCCCAGCATTTT. Translated: CATHRGGAGLQPQHF. The chain carries TRBV24-1 and TRBJ1-5; TRBD1 matches 8 bases. The V segment lost 9 bases and the J segment 6 bases; nucleotides outside the gene matches: 12. CDR1 KGHDR and CDR2 SFDVKD come from the germline V gene. The CDR3 is 15 residues long.

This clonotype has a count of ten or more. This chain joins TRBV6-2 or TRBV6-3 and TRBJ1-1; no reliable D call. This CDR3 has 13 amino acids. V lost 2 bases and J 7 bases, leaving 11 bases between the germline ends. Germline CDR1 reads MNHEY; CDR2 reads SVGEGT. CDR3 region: CASSYPRSDEAFF. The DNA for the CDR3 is TGTGCCAGCAGTTACCCTCGGTCAGATGAAGCTTTCTTT.

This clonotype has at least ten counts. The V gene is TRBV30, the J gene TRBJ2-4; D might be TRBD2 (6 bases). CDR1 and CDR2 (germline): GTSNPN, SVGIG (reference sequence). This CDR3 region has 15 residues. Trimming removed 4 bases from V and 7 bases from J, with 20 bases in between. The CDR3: CAWTSRGSGFNIQYF. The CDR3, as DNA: TGTGCCTGGACCTCCCGGGGTAGCGGATTCAACATTCAGTACTTC.

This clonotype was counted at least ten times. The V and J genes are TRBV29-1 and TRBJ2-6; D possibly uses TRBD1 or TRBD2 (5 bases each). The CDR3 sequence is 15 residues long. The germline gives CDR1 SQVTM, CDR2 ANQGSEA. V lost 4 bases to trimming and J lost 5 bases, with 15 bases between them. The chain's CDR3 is CSVGGTRGRANVLTF. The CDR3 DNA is TGCAGCGTTGGGGGGACCCGCGGCAGGGCCAACGTCCTGACTTTC.

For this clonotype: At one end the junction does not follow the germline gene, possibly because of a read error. CDR3 sequence reads: CASSPRSGQEQLF. For the CDR3, the DNA is TGTGCCAGCTCACCAAGATCCGGCCAGGAGCAGCTCTTC. This chain uses TRBV18 with TRBJ2-1; D unresolved. This CDR3 has 13 amino acids. CDR1 and CDR2 from the germline V gene are KGHSH and LQKENI.

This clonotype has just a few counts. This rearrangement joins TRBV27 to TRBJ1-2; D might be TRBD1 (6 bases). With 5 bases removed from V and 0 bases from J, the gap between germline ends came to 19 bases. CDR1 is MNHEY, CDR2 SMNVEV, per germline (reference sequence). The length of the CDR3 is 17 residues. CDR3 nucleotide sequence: TGTGCCAGCAGTCTGCCGACAGGTCGGACGGCTAACTATGGCTACACCTTC. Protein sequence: CASSLPTGRTANYGYTF.

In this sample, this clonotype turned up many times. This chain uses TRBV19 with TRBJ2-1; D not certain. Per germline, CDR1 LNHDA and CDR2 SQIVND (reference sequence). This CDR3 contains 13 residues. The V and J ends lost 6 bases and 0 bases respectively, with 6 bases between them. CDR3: CASRASSYNEQFF. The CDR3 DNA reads TGTGCCAGTAGGGCTAGCTCCTACAATGAGCAGTTCTTC.

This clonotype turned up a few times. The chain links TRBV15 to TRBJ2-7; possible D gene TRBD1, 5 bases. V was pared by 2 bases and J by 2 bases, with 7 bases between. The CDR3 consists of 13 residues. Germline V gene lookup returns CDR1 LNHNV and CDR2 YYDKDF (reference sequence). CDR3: CATSRQGAYEQYF. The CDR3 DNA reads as TGTGCCACCAGCAGACAGGGCGCCTACGAGCAGTACTTC.

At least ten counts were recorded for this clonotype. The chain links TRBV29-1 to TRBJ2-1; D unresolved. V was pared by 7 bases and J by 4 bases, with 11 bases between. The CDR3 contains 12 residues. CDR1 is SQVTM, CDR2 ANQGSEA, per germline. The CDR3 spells CSAQTEYNEQFF. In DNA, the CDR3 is TGCAGCGCTCAGACGGAATACAATGAGCAGTTCTTC.

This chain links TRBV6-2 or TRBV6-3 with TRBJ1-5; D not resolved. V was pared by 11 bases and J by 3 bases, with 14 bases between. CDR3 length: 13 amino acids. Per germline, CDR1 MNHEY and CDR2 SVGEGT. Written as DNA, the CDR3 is TGTGCCTCAAGCCCGGCCTACAATCAGCCCCAGCATTTT. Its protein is CASSPAYNQPQHF.

The CDR3 coding sequence is TGTGCCAGCAGTTTGAGTAGCGCCGGGGAGCTGTTTTTT. It encodes CASSLSSAGELFF. V is TRBV12-3 or TRBV12-4 and J is TRBJ2-2, with D possibly matching TRBD2 (5 bases). The CDR3 is made up of 13 amino acids. V lost 3 bases to trimming and J lost 6 bases, with 8 bases between them.

The CDR3 reads CSAFGSSSTDTQYF. In DNA, the CDR3 is TGCAGTGCCTTCGGCAGCAGTAGCACAGATACGCAGTATTTT. This sequence joins TRBV20-1 and TRBJ2-3; D unresolved. Germline CDR1 reads DFQATT; CDR2 reads SNEGSKA (reference sequence). The V and J ends lost 6 bases and 0 bases respectively, with 13 bases between them. This CDR3 is built from 14 residues.

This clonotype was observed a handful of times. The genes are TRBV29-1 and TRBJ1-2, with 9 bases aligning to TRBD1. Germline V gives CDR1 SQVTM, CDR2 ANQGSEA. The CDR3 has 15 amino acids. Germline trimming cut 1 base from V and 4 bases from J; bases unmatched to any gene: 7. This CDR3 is CSVEGSRTGVYGYTF. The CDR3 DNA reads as TGCAGCGTTGAAGGCTCTAGGACAGGGGTCTATGGCTACACCTTC.

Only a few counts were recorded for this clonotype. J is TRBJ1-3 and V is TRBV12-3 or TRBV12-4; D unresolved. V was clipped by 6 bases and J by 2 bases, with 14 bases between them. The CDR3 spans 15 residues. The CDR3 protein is CASRSSGGPGNTIYF. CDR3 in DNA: TGTGCCAGCAGGTCCTCCGGTGGGCCTGGAAACACCATATATTTT.

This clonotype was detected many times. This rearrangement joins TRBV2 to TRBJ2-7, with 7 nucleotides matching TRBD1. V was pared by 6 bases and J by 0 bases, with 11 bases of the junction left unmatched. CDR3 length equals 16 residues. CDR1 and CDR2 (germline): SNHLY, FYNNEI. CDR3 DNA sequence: TGTGCCAGCAGCCACAATCCGGGACAGAGCTCCTACGAGCAGTACTTC. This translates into CASSHNPGQSSYEQYF.

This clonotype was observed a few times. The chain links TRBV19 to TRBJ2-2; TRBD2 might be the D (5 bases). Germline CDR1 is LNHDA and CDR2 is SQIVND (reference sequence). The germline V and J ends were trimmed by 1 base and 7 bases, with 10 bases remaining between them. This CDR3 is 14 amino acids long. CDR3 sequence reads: CASSIVSGNGELFF. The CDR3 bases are TGTGCCAGTAGTATAGTTTCGGGGAACGGGGAGCTGTTTTTT.

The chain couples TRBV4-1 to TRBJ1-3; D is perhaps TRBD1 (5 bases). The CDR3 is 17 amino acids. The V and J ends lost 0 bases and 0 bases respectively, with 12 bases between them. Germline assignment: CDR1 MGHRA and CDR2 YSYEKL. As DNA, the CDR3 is TGCGCCAGCAGCCAAGACGGGGGTCGCCTCTCTGGAAACACCATATATTTT. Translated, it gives CASSQDGGRLSGNTIYF.

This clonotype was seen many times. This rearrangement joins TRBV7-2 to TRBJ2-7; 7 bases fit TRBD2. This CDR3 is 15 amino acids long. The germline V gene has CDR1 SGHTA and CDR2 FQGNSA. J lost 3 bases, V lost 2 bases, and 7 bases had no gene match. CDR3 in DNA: TGTGCCAGCAGCTTATCCGGCCTAGCGGTCTACGAGCAGTACTTC. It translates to CASSLSGLAVYEQYF.

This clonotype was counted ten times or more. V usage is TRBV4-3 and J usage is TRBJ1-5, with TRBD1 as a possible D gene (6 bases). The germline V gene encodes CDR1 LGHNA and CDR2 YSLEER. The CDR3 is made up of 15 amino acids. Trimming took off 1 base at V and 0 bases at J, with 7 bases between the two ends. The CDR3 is CASSQGRGSNQPQHF. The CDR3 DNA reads TGCGCCAGCAGCCAAGGCAGGGGTAGCAATCAGCCCCAGCATTTT.